The clone carrying this T cell receptor (beta chain) was found many times. This record belongs to a study of human T cells and chemical hapten exposure. Time point reported: patch test 2, 6 weeks after DPC sensitization. Treatment denoted: therapeutic diphenylcyclopropenone sensitization with weekly scalp DPC. Authors' analysis steps: A per-sample median of around 91,000 TCRs was observed, with counts ranging from roughly 23,224 to 750,000. In TCRdb, the RACE reads were re-called with MiXCR into one record per CDR3 protein. These V and J calls are TCRdb output, not the study's own analysis. This table holds 84,000 or so distinct CDR3 sequences, 10% to 13% found once. This CDR3 has 15 amino acids. Losses at the gene ends were 8 bases for V and 5 bases for J; bases not matched to a gene: 14.

The TCR originated in a woman aged 25 to 39 with alopecia areata. Some clones in this sample may be carry-over from other donors' samples. V is TRBV12-3 or TRBV12-4 and J is TRBJ2-7, with 8 bases aligning to TRBD1. Source: whole blood, taken in connection with sensitization to the hapten diphenylcyclopropenone (DPC). Here the CDR3 reads CASGRGGQGTHEQYF. The CDR3 DNA reads as TGTGCCAGCGGTAGGGGAGGACAGGGAACGCACGAGCAGTACTTC.